Listed below are T cell receptor beta chains from one sample, sequenced in a study of T-cell memory formation after mild COVID-19. TCRdb itself ran the 5' RACE reads through MiXCR, one entry per CDR3 protein. This table holds 200,000 or so distinct CDR3 sequences, roughly 18% found once. The sample taken for sequencing was PBMCs or a T cell subset sorted from them (not recorded which). The receptors were sampled from an adult woman who had mild COVID-19 (a few samples of this study predate the infection). Cell type and time point are not known. CDR3s include the opening cysteine and the closing phenylalanine or tryptophan. D genes are given only for firm matches. Expanded clones get a size class; other rows say once, few or many, or leave the size out.

J gene | clone size | D gene | V gene | CDR3 protein | CDR3 DNA
TRBJ2-3 | few | TRBD2 | TRBV2 | CATSGGGTDTQYF | TGTGCCACGAGTGGGGGGGGCACAGATACGCAGTATTTT
TRBJ1-1 | many | . | TRBV12-3/TRBV12-4 | CASGFGSTEAFF | TGTGCCAGCGGATTTGGGTCCACTGAAGCTTTCTTT
TRBJ2-7 | . | TRBD2 | TRBV5-5 | CASSRSLAVSYEQYF | TGTGCCAGCAGCCGTTCACTAGCGGTCTCCTACGAGCAGTACTTC
TRBJ2-1 | . | . | TRBV6-2/TRBV6-3 | CASSSRSSEFF | TGTGCCAGCAGTTCGCGGAGCAGTGAGTTCTTC
TRBJ2-3 | . | TRBD2 | TRBV12-5 | CASGLQRGEGTDTQYF | TGTGCTAGTGGACTCCAGCGGGGGGAAGGAACAGATACGCAGTATTTT
TRBJ1-2 | few | . | TRBV20-1 | CSARVTAIGYTF | TGCAGTGCTAGAGTTACAGCAATTGGCTACACCTTC
TRBJ1-2 | . | . | TRBV25-1 | CASSEYRDNGYTF | TGTGCCAGCAGTGAATATAGGGATAATGGCTACACCTTC
TRBJ2-6 | . | . | TRBV21-1 | CASSKFGMRGRSPPGANVLTF | TGTGCCAGCAGCAAATTCGGAATGCGGGGGCGGTCCCCTCCTGGGGCCAACGTCCTGACTTTC
TRBJ2-7 | many | . | TRBV7-7 | CASSLAASYEQYF | TGTGCTAGCAGCTTAGCGGCCTCCTACGAGCAGTACTTC
TRBJ1-1 | few | . | TRBV3-1 | CASSQAGGLGTEAFF | TGTGCCAGCAGCCAAGCGGGGGGTCTTGGCACTGAAGCTTTCTTT
TRBJ2-1 | . | . | TRBV29-1 | CSVGTSAYNEQFF | TGCAGCGTTGGGACATCAGCGTACAATGAGCAGTTCTTC
TRBJ2-5 | . | . | TRBV5-6 | CASSSRLLGSQETQYF | TGTGCCAGCAGCTCGAGGCTCCTCGGGTCCCAAGAGACCCAGTACTTC
TRBJ2-7 | many | TRBD1 | TRBV5-1 | CASSLSGTGGYEQYF | TGCGCCAGCAGCTTATCCGGGACAGGCGGCTACGAGCAGTACTTC
TRBJ1-1 | . | TRBD1 | TRBV3-1 | CASSHWDRNTEAFF | TGTGCCAGCAGCCATTGGGACAGAAACACTGAAGCTTTCTTT
TRBJ2-3 | few | TRBD1 | TRBV11-2 | CASSLRDRITDTQYF | TGTGCCAGCAGCCTTCGGGACAGGATTACAGATACGCAGTATTTT
TRBJ2-6 | many | TRBD1 | TRBV5-1 | CASSPGTDHSGANVLTF | TGCGCCAGCAGCCCCGGGACAGACCATTCTGGGGCCAACGTCCTGACTTTC
TRBJ2-7 | . | TRBD1 | TRBV29-1 | CSAQKGQGSEQYF | TGCAGCGCCCAGAAGGGACAGGGCTCCGAGCAGTACTTC
TRBJ1-4 | . | . | TRBV12-3/TRBV12-4 | CASSLRGGEGKLFF | TGTGCCAGCAGTTTACGAGGGGGGGAAGGAAAACTGTTTTTT
TRBJ2-3 | . | . | TRBV5-1 | CASSLGGVSTDTQYF | TGCGCCAGCAGCTTGGGAGGGGTCAGCACAGATACGCAGTATTTT
TRBJ1-1 | . | . | TRBV11-2 | CASSYVADSFEAFF | TGTGCCAGCAGCTATGTCGCGGACTCATTTGAAGCTTTCTTT
TRBJ2-7 | few | TRBD1 | TRBV9 | CASSQGQVYEQYF | TGTGCCAGCAGCCAGGGACAGGTCTACGAGCAGTACTTC
TRBJ1-5 | few | . | TRBV4-1 | CASSQGRGKQPQHF | TGCGCCAGCAGCCAGGGTAGGGGGAAACAGCCCCAGCATTTT
TRBJ2-1 | . | TRBD2 | TRBV10-3 | CAISEASGRVDNEQFF | TGTGCCATCAGTGAGGCTAGCGGGAGGGTGGACAATGAGCAGTTCTTC
TRBJ2-1 | . | TRBD2 | TRBV19 | CASSIHLAGSNNEQFF | TGTGCCAGTAGTATACACCTAGCGGGTTCTAACAATGAGCAGTTCTTC
TRBJ1-1 | . | . | TRBV5-1 | CASSLGVRFLLNTEAFF | TGCGCCAGCAGCTTGGGGGTCCGGTTCCTACTGAACACTGAAGCTTTCTTT
TRBJ1-2 | many | . | TRBV29-1 | CSVEEWTSGGYTF | TGCAGCGTTGAAGAGTGGACTTCTGGAGGCTACACCTTC
TRBJ1-4 | few | TRBD1 | TRBV9 | CASSVARGTEGKLFF | TGTGCCAGCAGCGTAGCTCGGGGGACAGAGGGAAAACTGTTTTTT
TRBJ1-2 | . | TRBD1 | TRBV2 | CASKDRARGHYGYTF | TGTGCCAGCAAGGATCGGGCCAGGGGGCACTATGGCTACACCTTC
TRBJ2-1 | many | TRBD2 | TRBV20-1 | CSATFSGGADNEQFF | TGCAGTGCTACATTCAGCGGGGGGGCAGACAATGAGCAGTTCTTC
TRBJ1-1 | many | TRBD1 | TRBV7-2 | CASNPTGMNTEAFF | TGTGCCAGCAACCCGACAGGGATGAACACTGAAGCTTTCTTT
TRBJ1-2 | few | TRBD1 | TRBV2 | CASRNSGGVHGYTF | TGTGCCAGCAGGAATTCAGGGGGAGTACATGGCTACACCTTC
TRBJ2-1 | few | TRBD2 | TRBV6-2/TRBV6-3 | CASSYSRLAGGNEQFF | TGTGCCAGCAGTTACTCGCGACTAGCGGGGGGCAATGAGCAGTTCTTC
TRBJ1-6 | many | TRBD1 | TRBV13 | CASSIQTGDNSPLHF | TGTGCCAGCAGCATCCAGACAGGGGATAATTCACCCCTCCACTTT
TRBJ2-1 | few | TRBD1 | TRBV5-4 | CASSRGQGNEQFF | TGTGCCAGCAGCAGGGGACAGGGTAATGAGCAGTTCTTC
TRBJ1-3 | . | TRBD1 | TRBV5-1 | CASSPQGGSGNTIYF | TGCGCCAGCAGCCCGCAGGGGGGCTCTGGAAACACCATATATTTT
TRBJ2-1 | . | TRBD2 | TRBV4-2 | CASSQDPQRETYNEQFF | TGTGCCAGCAGCCAAGATCCCCAGCGGGAGACCTACAATGAGCAGTTCTTC
TRBJ2-2 | . | TRBD1 | TRBV4-2 | CASSLWTGGSTGELFF | TGTGCCAGCAGCCTATGGACAGGGGGTAGCACCGGGGAGCTGTTTTTT
TRBJ2-7 | few | . | TRBV18 | CASSPLSSYEQYF | TGTGCCAGCTCACCACTATCCTCCTACGAGCAGTACTTC
TRBJ2-6 | . | TRBD1 | TRBV5-1 | CASSLDGTATSGANVLTF | TGCGCCAGCAGCTTGGATGGGACAGCCACCTCTGGGGCCAACGTCCTGACTTTC
TRBJ2-1 | few | TRBD2 | TRBV12-3/TRBV12-4 | CASSLGLGLAVHEQFF | TGTGCCAGCAGTTTGGGGTTGGGACTAGCAGTCCATGAGCAGTTCTTC
TRBJ2-2 | . | TRBD2 | TRBV24-1 | CATSASGGPGGELFF | TGTGCCACCAGTGCCTCGGGAGGGCCCGGCGGGGAGCTGTTTTTT
TRBJ1-2 | many | . | TRBV5-6 | CASSRGVEPYGYTF | TGTGCCAGCAGCCGGGGGGTCGAGCCCTATGGCTACACCTTC
TRBJ2-5 | many | . | TRBV5-1 | CASSLSGGETQYF | TGCGCCAGCAGCTTGTCCGGAGGAGAGACCCAGTACTTC
TRBJ2-1 | . | . | TRBV20-1 | CSARDTGRGSYNEQFF | TGCAGTGCTAGAGATACAGGGAGAGGCTCCTACAATGAGCAGTTCTTC
TRBJ2-1 | . | TRBD2 | TRBV18 | CASSPPGGSYNEQFF | TGTGCCAGCTCACCCCCGGGGGGCTCCTACAATGAGCAGTTCTTC
TRBJ2-1 | many | . | TRBV7-9 | CASSLAAGVNEQFF | TGTGCCAGCAGCTTAGCCGCAGGGGTGAATGAGCAGTTCTTC
TRBJ1-2 | . | TRBD1 | TRBV7-2 | CASSQGQGSYGYTF | TGTGCCAGCAGCCAGGGACAGGGAAGCTATGGCTACACCTTC
TRBJ2-1 | . | TRBD2 | TRBV4-3 | CASSQETGLAGVAF | TGCGCCAGCAGCCAAGAAACGGGACTAGCGGGAGTCGCTTTC
TRBJ2-7 | many | TRBD1 | TRBV7-9 | CASSQGQRFSEQYF | TGTGCCAGCAGCCAGGGACAGAGGTTTAGCGAGCAGTACTTC
TRBJ2-3 | . | TRBD2 | TRBV20-1 | CSARLAGGPDTQYF | TGCAGTGCTAGGTTAGCGGGAGGGCCTGATACGCAGTATTTT
TRBJ2-1 | . | . | TRBV6-5 | CASSYLFPSSYNEQFF | TGTGCCAGCAGTTACTTGTTCCCGAGCTCCTACAATGAGCAGTTCTTC
TRBJ1-4 | . | TRBD1 | TRBV6-6 | CASSKQGFREKLFF | TGTGCCAGCAGTAAACAGGGGTTTCGTGAAAAACTGTTTTTT
TRBJ2-5 | . | . | TRBV20-1 | CSAREWGGLQETQYF | TGCAGTGCTAGAGAATGGGGAGGCCTTCAAGAGACCCAGTACTTC
TRBJ1-2 | . | . | TRBV12-3/TRBV12-4 | CASSDYGYGYTF | TGTGCCAGCAGCGACTATGGCTATGGCTACACCTTC
TRBJ2-7 | . | TRBD1 | TRBV24-1 | CATSDPRDSLSYEQYF | TGTGCCACCAGTGACCCCCGGGACAGTTTATCCTACGAGCAGTACTTC
TRBJ1-6 | few | . | TRBV6-2/TRBV6-3 | CARRQPPSSYNSPLHF | TGTGCCAGAAGACAGCCGCCTAGCTCCTATAATTCACCCCTCCACTTT
TRBJ2-7 | . | TRBD1 | TRBV20-1 | CSAQSRRTGAYEQYF | TGCAGTGCTCAGAGTAGGAGGACAGGGGCATACGAGCAGTACTTC
TRBJ2-7 | . | TRBD2 | TRBV6-2/TRBV6-3 | CASSFRTSGIREQYF | TGTGCCAGCAGTTTCCGGACTAGCGGGATCCGCGAGCAGTACTTC